The entry below describes one T cell receptor beta chain. Its specificity is unknown. The data belong to a study of T cells in Graves' hyperthyroidism and ophthalmopathy. General study findings and limits: The model foresaw ophthalmopathy a median 6.5 months prior to onset. Most thyroid clonotypes expanded above 0.001 appeared in blood too.

There were TCR beta CDR3 regions amplified from RNA transcripts. When the TCR CDR3 underwent first-round RT-PCR, the HTBI primer set was used. TCRdb fed the multiplex PCR reads into MiXCR, producing one record per CDR3 protein. Of roughly 200,000 distinct CDR3 sequences in the sample, roughly a sixth are singletons; the top ten hold over 45%. The clonotype comes from a woman in her forties or fifties with Graves' hyperthyroidism. The specimen sequenced was blood.

CDR3 protein: CATSRDWDEQFF. The CDR3 DNA follows: TGTGCCACCAGCAGAGATTGGGATGAGCAGTTCTTC. The rearrangement links TRBV15 to TRBJ2-1, with D unclear. V dropped 0 bases and J dropped 8 bases, with 5 bases sitting between them. Germline CDR1 and CDR2: LNHNV and YYDKDF (reference sequence). The CDR3 length is 12 residues.